The sequence of this T cell receptor (beta chain) was determined in a study of cytotoxic CD8 clonotypes in ibrutinib-treated CLL. Overall study context: IGHV unmutated 17; relapsed/refractory around twelve; treatment-naive about 14. Study-wide results and limits: Treatment left the uncommon public clonotypes either contracted or stable in frequency.

Around 2.2 micrograms of genomic DNA came from cryopreserved PBMCs for TCR beta libraries. Concerning this clone itself: What it binds is unknown.

With sequencing, the targeted depth ranged from 1 in 200,000 to 1 in 1 million T cells. Repertoires were generated with immunoSEQ multiplex PCR, while TCRdb's copy carries only in-frame clones and drops some. The sample comprises hundreds of thousands of clones, under 75% of which are singletons, and 15% rests with the top ten. This receptor was obtained from a human donor with chronic lymphocytic leukemia. This specimen was PBMCs, taken after 24 months of ibrutinib treatment.

The CDR3 region is CAITWDRMNTEAFF. The CDR3 DNA reads TGTGCCATCACCTGGGACAGAATGAACACTGAAGCTTTCTTT. This chain uses TRBV10-3 with TRBJ1-1; TRBD1 matches at 7 bases. The CDR3 extends over 14 amino acids. Unmatched junction bases numbered 5, after V lost 7 bases and J lost 0 bases. Germline CDR1 ENHRY, CDR2 SYGVKD.